These 14 T cell receptor beta chains share one sample of origin, sequenced in a study of blood T cell repertoires in COVID-19. The data were produced by immunoSEQ multiplex PCR, yet TCRdb's version contains in-frame clones alone and is incomplete. The sample lists fewer than 250,000 clones, around 87% seen once, with about 15% in the top ten. Sequencing used PBMCs or T cells enriched from blood (not recorded which). All receptors derive from a man aged 25-45 years who had been exposed to COVID-19.

This chain uses TRBV3-1 (or the pseudogene TRBV3-2) with TRBJ1-1, with D possibly being TRBD1 (6 bases). V was trimmed by 3 bases and J by 8 bases, leaving 13 bases between them. The CDR3 totals 13 residues. Germline loops: CDR1 LGHDT, CDR2 YNNKEL (reference sequence). The CDR3 sequence is CASSQTGLSEAFF. The CDR3 nucleotides are TGTGCCAGCAGCCAGACAGGCCTATCCGAAGCTTTCTTT.

The rearrangement links TRBV5-1 to TRBJ2-5; D gene unclear. This CDR3 is 14 amino acids long. The ends were cut back, 4 bases at V and 2 bases at J, with 12 bases in the middle. Looked up from germline, CDR1 is SGHRS and CDR2 is YFSETQ. The CDR3 is CASSQATSQETQYF. CDR3 coding DNA: TGCGCCAGCAGCCAAGCGACGAGTCAAGAGACCCAGTACTTC.

Details on this clone: Distinct nucleotide sequences in the sample also encode this CDR3. The genes are TRBV18 and TRBJ1-2; D remains unclear. With 0 bases removed from V and 2 bases from J, the gap between germline ends came to 4 bases. Germline lookup yields CDR1 KGHSH and CDR2 LQKENI. This CDR3 region has 13 residues. CDR3 sequence: CASSPPGNYGYTF. CDR3 DNA: TGTGCCAGCTCACCACCGGGCAACTATGGCTACACCTTC. The full variable domain, completed using reference TRBV18 and TRBJ1-2, is NAGVMQNPRHLVRRRGQEARLRCSPMKGHSHVYWYRQLPEEGLKFMVYLQKENIIDESGMPKERFSAEFPKEGPSILRIQQVVRGDSAAYFCASSPPGNYGYTFGSGTRLTVV.

This sequence joins TRBV30 and TRBJ2-2; TRBD2 is a possible D gene (5 bases). The CDR3 has 13 residues. Trimming cost V 3 bases and J 5 bases, with 10 bases left between them. Germline loops: CDR1 GTSNPN, CDR2 SVGIG (reference sequence). CDR3 residues: CAWRGALTGELFF. The CDR3 region has the DNA TGTGCCTGGAGGGGAGCCTTGACCGGGGAGCTGTTTTTT.

The CDR3 bases are TGTGCCAGCAGTCGGACTAGCGGGACACGAAATACGCAGTATTTT. Protein: CASSRTSGTRNTQYF. The chain carries TRBV7-9 and TRBJ2-3; 12 bases match TRBD2. Losses at the gene ends were 6 bases for V and 7 bases for J; bases not matched to a gene: 8. Germline CDR1 reads SEHNR; CDR2 reads FQNEAQ (reference sequence). CDR3 length equals 15 residues.

The chain carries TRBV19 and TRBJ1-6, with D uncertain. V shed 3 bases and J shed 6 bases, with 9 bases lying between them. The V gene's germline CDR1 is LNHDA and CDR2 SQIVND (reference sequence). CDR3 length equals 14 residues. This CDR3 is CASSMGQANSPLHF. The CDR3 nucleotides are TGTGCCAGTAGTATGGGTCAGGCTAATTCACCCCTCCACTTT.

This rearrangement joins TRBV3-1 (or the pseudogene TRBV3-2) to TRBJ2-1; maybe TRBD1 (5 bases). CDR1 and CDR2 (germline): LGHDT, YNNKEL (reference sequence). Trimming stripped 4 bases from V and 5 bases from J, with 15 bases between. The CDR3 spans 15 residues. The CDR3 here is CASSRDSLSNNEQFF. CDR3 coding DNA: TGTGCCAGCAGCCGCGACAGCTTATCAAACAATGAGCAGTTCTTC.

This chain uses TRBV6-5 with TRBJ1-1; no clear D gene. The CDR3 totals 14 residues. Trimming left V 7 bases short and J 2 bases short, with 14 bases between. Germline values: CDR1 MNHEY, CDR2 SVGAGI. CDR3 region: CASIPPQANTEAFF. For the CDR3, the DNA is TGTGCCAGCATCCCCCCTCAGGCAAACACTGAAGCTTTCTTT.

The chain couples TRBV7-7 to TRBJ1-5; D is unresolved. Per germline, CDR1 SSHAT and CDR2 FNYEAQ (reference sequence). V lost 8 bases, J lost 0 bases, and 17 bases lay in between. The CDR3 consists of 16 residues. CDR3 in DNA: TGTGCCAGCGAGGGAGCAACAGCAGTTAGCAATCAGCCCCAGCATTTT. Protein: CASEGATAVSNQPQHF.

The gene calls are TRBV24-1 and TRBJ1-1, with D possibly matching TRBD1 (5 bases). The CDR3 has 16 amino acids. The V gene's germline CDR1 is KGHDR and CDR2 SFDVKD. With 7 bases removed from V and 2 bases from J, the gap between germline ends came to 19 bases. DNA for the CDR3: TGTGCCACCAGCAACGGGACTTTTGAGAATAACACTGAAGCTTTCTTT. Translated, it gives CATSNGTFENNTEAFF.

The chain links TRBV9 to TRBJ2-2, with D tentatively TRBD1 (5 bases). The CDR3 totals 16 residues. Germline loops: CDR1 SGDLS, CDR2 YYNGEE. The ends were cut back, 0 bases at V and 7 bases at J, with 16 bases in the middle. CDR3 region: CASSVATGDIVGELFF. CDR3 nucleotides: TGTGCCAGCAGCGTAGCTACAGGTGACATTGTCGGGGAGCTGTTTTTT.

The chain carries TRBV28 and TRBJ1-4; TRBD1 might be the D (5 bases). This CDR3 is built from 12 residues. Germline V gene lookup returns CDR1 MDHEN and CDR2 SYDVKM. Trimming stripped 6 bases from V and 7 bases from J, with 9 bases between. CDR3 DNA sequence: TGTGCCAGCAGGGCACAGGTTGAAAAACTGTTTTTT. It specifies CASRAQVEKLFF.

The V call is TRBV18, the J call TRBJ1-2, with a weak D call TRBD1 (5 bases). Germline CDR1 KGHSH, CDR2 LQKENI. The CDR3 is 12 residues long. V shed 3 bases and J shed 7 bases, with 9 bases lying between them. The CDR3: CASSPGGGGYTF. DNA of the CDR3: TGTGCCAGCTCACCTGGGGGAGGTGGCTACACCTTC.

The V call is TRBV9, the J call TRBJ1-2; 10 bases fit TRBD1. The V and J ends lost 3 bases and 2 bases, in that order; junction bases with no gene match: 4. Germline CDR1 and CDR2: SGDLS and YYNGEE. CDR3 size: 15 residues. The CDR3 nucleotides are TGTGCCAGCAGCGCCGGACAGGGGGAAAACTATGGCTACACCTTC. It specifies CASSAGQGENYGYTF.